This T cell receptor (beta chain) was captured by sequencing in a study of T cell repertoires in cytomegalovirus infection. About this clonotype itself: As yet, its antigen is unknown.

Per the germline V gene, CDR1 is MNHEY and CDR2 is SVGAGI. This CDR3 region has 16 residues. V was pared by 0 bases and J by 6 bases, with 10 bases of the junction left unmatched. MiXCR, applied by TCRdb to the reads, yields one record per CDR3 protein. The sample has roughly 860,000 distinct CDR3 sequences, 30% to 35% seen once. The rearrangement joins TRBV6-5 to TRBJ1-2; 7 positions agree with TRBD1. This TCR was sampled from a human donor in good health (CMV status not recorded). Some clones in this sample may be carry-over from other donors' samples. Specimen: cultured CD8+ T cells from PBMCs, collected from culture after CMV antigen stimulation. The CDR3 DNA reads as TGTGCCAGCAGTTACTCGAAAGGAGGGGGCGCAGATGGCTACACCTTC. It encodes CASSYSKGGGADGYTF.